The 21 T cell receptor beta chains reported below all come from one sample, sequenced in a study of blood T cell repertoires in COVID-19. Generated by immunoSEQ multiplex PCR, the TCRdb table keeps only in-frame clones and is missing some. This sample has roughly 320,000 clones, with 85% to 90% found just once. The sample comprised peripheral blood. The receptors come from a woman in her forties or fifties with COVID-19, enrolled during active disease.

The rearrangement joins TRBV5-1 to TRBJ2-7; tentatively, D is TRBD1 (6 bases). The CDR3 totals 15 residues. The germline V gene has CDR1 SGHRS and CDR2 YFSETQ. V lost 4 bases to trimming and J lost 4 bases, with 18 bases between them. The CDR3 protein is CASSARGQEVYEQYF. CDR3 DNA: TGCGCCAGCAGCGCAAGGGGACAAGAGGTATACGAGCAGTACTTC.

This sequence joins TRBV4-1 and TRBJ2-7; tentative D call: TRBD1 (6 bases). CDR3 size: 13 residues. V was pared by 2 bases and J by 3 bases, with 8 bases between. CDR1 and CDR2 from the germline V gene are MGHRA and YSYEKL. In DNA form, the CDR3 reads TGCGCCAGCAGCCAAAAACAGGGCTACGAGCAGTACTTC. This encodes CASSQKQGYEQYF.

The chain uses TRBV18 and TRBJ2-2, with 9 bases aligning to TRBD2. Trimming cost V 3 bases and J 5 bases; bases outside gene matches: 7. From germline, CDR1 is KGHSH and CDR2 LQKENI. The CDR3 length is 16 residues. The CDR3 reads CASSPTLAGTTGELFF. The CDR3 nucleotides read TGTGCCAGCTCACCCACCCTAGCGGGGACGACCGGGGAGCTGTTTTTT.

J is TRBJ2-1 and V is TRBV6-2 or TRBV6-3; TRBD2 might be the D (5 bases). V was clipped by 3 bases and J by 8 bases, with 14 bases between them. This CDR3 spans 14 amino acids. Germline V gene data show CDR1 as MNHEY and CDR2 as SVGEGT. Written as DNA, the CDR3 is TGTGCCAGCAGTTATTTTAAGCGGTCCGATGAGCAGTTCTTC. Its translation: CASSYFKRSDEQFF.

The chain uses TRBV11-3 and TRBJ1-1; 7 bases are shared with TRBD1. V trimming: 10 bases; J trimming: 5 bases; junction bases outside the gene matches: 13. The germline CDR1 and CDR2 sequences are SGHNT and YENEEA. This CDR3 comprises 14 residues. CDR3 DNA sequence: TGTGCCATTAACAAACAGGGGTCTAGAACTGAAGCTTTCTTT. As protein: CAINKQGSRTEAFF.

The CDR3 region is CASSSKGYNEQFF. Written as DNA, the CDR3 is TGTGCCAGCAGCTCCAAGGGGTACAATGAGCAGTTCTTC. This chain uses TRBV5-6 with TRBJ2-1, with D possibly TRBD1 on 5 matching bases. Germline values: CDR1 SGHDT, CDR2 YYEEEE. Trimming pared 3 bases from V and 4 bases from J, leaving 8 bases between. There are 13 residues in the CDR3.

CDR3 DNA: TGTGCCAGCAGCTTAGTAGGCAATCAGCCCCAGCATTTT. This codes for CASSLVGNQPQHF. The chain combines TRBV7-9 with TRBJ1-5; D is ambiguous. CDR1 SEHNR and CDR2 FQNEAQ come from the germline V gene (reference sequence). This CDR3 has 13 residues. V was cut by 1 base and J by 2 bases, with 3 bases left in between.

V is TRBV5-4 and J is TRBJ1-1; 10 nucleotides align to TRBD1. In germline, CDR1 is SGHNT, CDR2 YYREEE (reference sequence). The CDR3 is 14 amino acids. V dropped 4 bases and J dropped 2; count of bases not matched to a gene: 2. As DNA, the CDR3 is TGTGCCAGCAGCCGGGACAGGGGTAACACTGAAGCTTTCTTT. As protein: CASSRDRGNTEAFF.

This chain joins TRBV19 and TRBJ1-2, with 10 nucleotides matching TRBD1. There are 14 residues in the CDR3. Germline values: CDR1 LNHDA, CDR2 SQIVND (reference sequence). With 7 bases clipped from V and 1 base from J, the junction kept 3 bases outside the gene matches. The chain's CDR3 is CASIGDRGNYGYTF. The CDR3 DNA reads as TGTGCCAGTATCGGGGACAGGGGTAACTATGGCTACACCTTC.

V is TRBV19 and J is TRBJ2-5; TRBD2 aligns across 11 bases. CDR3 length: 17 amino acids. The germline V gene encodes CDR1 LNHDA and CDR2 SQIVND (reference sequence). With 1 base clipped from V and 2 bases from J, the junction kept 6 bases outside the gene matches. The CDR3 nucleotides are TGTGCCAGTAGTATAGGGGGGGGACTAGCGGAACAAGAGACCCAGTACTTC. Translation: CASSIGGGLAEQETQYF.

CDR3 sequence reads: CASSLLTGNRKSSGANVLTF. In DNA form, the CDR3 reads TGCGCCAGCAGCTTATTGACCGGGAACAGAAAATCCTCTGGGGCCAACGTCCTGACTTTC. The rearrangement links TRBV5-1 to TRBJ2-6; maybe TRBD2 (5 bases). Germline V gene data show CDR1 as SGHRS and CDR2 as YFSETQ. Trimming stripped 2 bases from V and 0 bases from J, with 21 bases between. This CDR3 is built from 20 residues.

The J gene is TRBJ2-7, the V gene TRBV5-6, with 9 bases lining up with TRBD2. The germline V gene has CDR1 SGHDT and CDR2 YYEEEE. With 1 base clipped from V and 4 bases from J, the junction kept 6 bases outside the gene matches. This CDR3 has 15 residues. CDR3 region: CASSLLSGGRYEQYF. CDR3 DNA: TGTGCCAGCAGCTTGTTGAGCGGGGGGCGGTACGAGCAGTACTTC.

This clone was counted a single time. V is TRBV6-6 and J is TRBJ1-2, with a weak D call TRBD1 (5 bases). The CDR3 is 15 amino acids. The V end was cut by 0 bases, the J end by 4 bases, with 12 bases between. Per germline, CDR1 MNHNY and CDR2 SVGAGI (reference sequence). The CDR3: CASSYSNWGSYGYTF. The CDR3 region has the DNA TGTGCCAGCAGTTACTCTAATTGGGGCAGCTATGGCTACACCTTC.

The V call is TRBV12-3 or TRBV12-4, the J call TRBJ1-2; 9 nucleotides line up with TRBD1. With 6 bases clipped from V and 6 bases from J, the junction kept 5 bases outside the gene matches. This CDR3 has 13 amino acids. Here the CDR3 reads CASRGTGNNGYTF. The DNA of the CDR3 is TGTGCCAGCAGGGGGACAGGGAATAATGGCTACACCTTC.

V is TRBV3-1 (or the pseudogene TRBV3-2) and J is TRBJ2-1; D call uncertain. V lost 1 base and J lost 4, with 8 bases in between. The CDR3 has 14 residues. Per germline, CDR1 LGHDT and CDR2 YNNKEL (reference sequence). The CDR3 loop is CASSQVPGYNEQFF. CDR3 in DNA: TGTGCCAGCAGCCAAGTCCCGGGTTACAATGAGCAGTTCTTC.

The chain couples TRBV5-1 to TRBJ2-1, with D unresolved. V dropped 4 bases and J dropped 3 bases, with 5 bases sitting between them. Germline lookup yields CDR1 SGHRS and CDR2 YFSETQ. The CDR3 spans 12 residues. CDR3 bases: TGCGCCAGCAGCCTAAACTACAATGAGCAGTTCTTC. As protein: CASSLNYNEQFF.

This sequence joins TRBV5-4 and TRBJ1-2, with 9 bases identical to TRBD1. Germline-derived CDR1 and CDR2 are SGHNT and YYREEE (reference sequence). Trimming removed 4 bases from V and 0 bases from J; junction bases left unmatched: 7. This CDR3 is built from 16 residues. CDR3 in DNA: TGTGCCAGCAGCAGGGGACAGGGCACCACTAACTATGGCTACACCTTC. The encoded protein is CASSRGQGTTNYGYTF.

The J gene is TRBJ2-1, the V gene TRBV5-1; a possible D gene is TRBD2 (5 bases). V shed 6 bases and J shed 10 bases, with 17 bases lying between them. CDR1 and CDR2 (germline): SGHRS, YFSETQ. This CDR3 is 13 amino acids long. The CDR3 DNA sequence: TGCGCCAGCAATGAGAGGGAGAGGGCAGAGCAGTTCTTC. Its translation is CASNERERAEQFF.

The CDR3 sequence: CASSTTRTGAVRSPLHF. CDR3 in DNA: TGTGCCAGTAGTACAACTCGGACAGGGGCGGTCCGTTCACCCCTCCACTTT. The chain carries TRBV19 and TRBJ1-6, with 9 bases fitting TRBD1. CDR1 LNHDA and CDR2 SQIVND come from the germline V gene (reference sequence). The J segment lost 9 bases and the V segment lost 4 bases, leaving 13 bases of the junction unmatched. This CDR3 has 17 residues. The whole variable domain, remainder taken from reference TRBV19 and TRBJ1-6, is DGGITQSPKYLFRKEGQNVTLSCEQNLNHDAMYWYRQDPGQGLRLIYYSQIVNDFQKGDIAEGYSVSREKKESFPLTVTSAQKNPTAFYLCASSTTRTGAVRSPLHFGNGTRLTVT.

This sequence joins TRBV19 and TRBJ2-7, with 8 bases that match TRBD1. Germline loops: CDR1 LNHDA, CDR2 SQIVND (reference sequence). This CDR3 is 15 amino acids long. The V and J ends lost 4 bases and 0 bases, in that order; junction bases with no gene match: 5. CDR3 residues: CASSNTGTGSYEQYF. The DNA for the CDR3 is TGTGCCAGTAGTAATACCGGGACAGGCTCCTACGAGCAGTACTTC.

The chain is built from TRBV5-1 and TRBJ2-7; D unclear. Germline-derived CDR1 and CDR2 are SGHRS and YFSETQ. The CDR3 consists of 13 residues. V was clipped by 4 bases and J by 6 bases, with 14 bases between them. CDR3 DNA: TGCGCCAGCAGCCCCCGGGTTTCGGGCGAGCAGTACTTC. This sequence encodes CASSPRVSGEQYF.